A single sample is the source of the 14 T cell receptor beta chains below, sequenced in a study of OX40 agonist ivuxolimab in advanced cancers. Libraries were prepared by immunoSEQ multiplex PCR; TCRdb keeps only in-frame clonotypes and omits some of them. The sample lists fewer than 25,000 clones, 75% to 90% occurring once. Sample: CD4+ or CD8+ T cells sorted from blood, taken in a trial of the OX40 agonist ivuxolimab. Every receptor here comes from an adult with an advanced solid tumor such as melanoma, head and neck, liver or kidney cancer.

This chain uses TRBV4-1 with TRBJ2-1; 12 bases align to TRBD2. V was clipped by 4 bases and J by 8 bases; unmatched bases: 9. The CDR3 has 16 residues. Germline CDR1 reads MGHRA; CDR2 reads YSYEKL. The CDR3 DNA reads TGCGCCAGCAGCCTGGAGCCTAGCGGGGGGGCCTATGAGCAGTTCTTC. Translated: CASSLEPSGGAYEQFF.

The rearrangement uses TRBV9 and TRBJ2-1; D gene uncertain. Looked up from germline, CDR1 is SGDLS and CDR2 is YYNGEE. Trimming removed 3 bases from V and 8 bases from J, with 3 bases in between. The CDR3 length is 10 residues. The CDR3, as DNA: TGTGCCAGCAGCGGCGATGAGCAGTTCTTC. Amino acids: CASSGDEQFF.

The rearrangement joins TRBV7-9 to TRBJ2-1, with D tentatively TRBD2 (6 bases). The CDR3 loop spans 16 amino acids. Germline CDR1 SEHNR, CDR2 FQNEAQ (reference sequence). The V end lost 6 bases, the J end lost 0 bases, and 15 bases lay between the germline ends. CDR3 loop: CASRARDLDSYNEQFF. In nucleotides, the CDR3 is TGTGCCAGCAGAGCTCGGGACTTAGACTCCTACAATGAGCAGTTCTTC.

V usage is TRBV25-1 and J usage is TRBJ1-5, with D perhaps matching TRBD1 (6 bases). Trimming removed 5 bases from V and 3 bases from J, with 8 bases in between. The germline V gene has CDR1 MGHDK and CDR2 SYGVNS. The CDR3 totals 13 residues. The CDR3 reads CASSTGFNQPQHF. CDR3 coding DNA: TGTGCCAGCAGTACAGGGTTCAATCAGCCCCAGCATTTT.

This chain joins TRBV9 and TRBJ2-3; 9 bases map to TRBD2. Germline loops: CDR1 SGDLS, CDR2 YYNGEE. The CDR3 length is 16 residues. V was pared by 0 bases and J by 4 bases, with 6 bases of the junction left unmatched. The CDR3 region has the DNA TGTGCCAGCAGCGTAGGAGGCGGGGGGGCGTCAGATACGCAGTATTTT. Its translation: CASSVGGGGASDTQYF.

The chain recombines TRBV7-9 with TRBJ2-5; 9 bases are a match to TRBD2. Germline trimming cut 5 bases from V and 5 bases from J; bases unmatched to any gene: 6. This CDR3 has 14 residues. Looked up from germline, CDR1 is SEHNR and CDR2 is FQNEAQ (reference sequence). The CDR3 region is CASSPLAGRETQYF. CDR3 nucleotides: TGTGCCAGCAGCCCCCTAGCGGGGAGGGAGACCCAGTACTTC.

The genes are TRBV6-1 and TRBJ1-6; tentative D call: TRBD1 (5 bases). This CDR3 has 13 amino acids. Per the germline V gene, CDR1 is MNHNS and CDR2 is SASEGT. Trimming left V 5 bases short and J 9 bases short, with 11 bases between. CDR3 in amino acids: CASSPRGVSPLHF. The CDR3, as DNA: TGTGCCAGCAGTCCAAGAGGGGTTTCACCCCTCCACTTT.

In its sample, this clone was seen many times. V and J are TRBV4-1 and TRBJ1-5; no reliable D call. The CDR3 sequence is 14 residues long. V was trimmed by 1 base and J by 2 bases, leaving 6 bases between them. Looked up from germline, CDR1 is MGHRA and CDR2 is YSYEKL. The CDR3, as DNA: TGCGCCAGCAGCCAAGGACTTGGCAATCAGCCCCAGCATTTT. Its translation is CASSQGLGNQPQHF.

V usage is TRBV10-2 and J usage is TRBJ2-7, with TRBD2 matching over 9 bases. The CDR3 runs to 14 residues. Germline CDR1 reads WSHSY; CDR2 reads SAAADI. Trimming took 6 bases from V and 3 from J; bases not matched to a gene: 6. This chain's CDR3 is CASRAGLALYEQYF. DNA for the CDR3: TGCGCCAGCAGGGCGGGACTAGCCCTCTACGAGCAGTACTTC.

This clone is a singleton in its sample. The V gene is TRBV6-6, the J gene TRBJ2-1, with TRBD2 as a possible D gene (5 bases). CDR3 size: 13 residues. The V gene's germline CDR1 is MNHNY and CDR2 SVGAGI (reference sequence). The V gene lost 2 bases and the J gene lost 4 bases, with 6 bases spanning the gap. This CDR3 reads CASSYRDYNEQFF. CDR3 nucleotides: TGTGCCAGCAGTTACCGGGATTACAATGAGCAGTTCTTC.

The CDR3 sequence: CASSGKWLAGAPLSYEQYF. The CDR3 DNA sequence: TGCGCCAGCAGCGGGAAGTGGCTAGCGGGAGCTCCCCTCTCCTACGAGCAGTACTTC. The V and J genes are TRBV4-3 and TRBJ2-7, with 10 bases matching TRBD2. CDR3 length: 19 residues. Trimming took 5 bases from V and 0 from J; bases not matched to a gene: 16. Germline values: CDR1 LGHNA, CDR2 YSLEER.

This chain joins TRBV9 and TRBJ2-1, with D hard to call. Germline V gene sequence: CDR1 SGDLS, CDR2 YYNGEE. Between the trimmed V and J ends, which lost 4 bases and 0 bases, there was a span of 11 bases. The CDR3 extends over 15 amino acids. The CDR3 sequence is CASSSPPSSYNEQFF. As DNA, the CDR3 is TGTGCCAGCAGCAGTCCCCCCAGCTCCTACAATGAGCAGTTCTTC.

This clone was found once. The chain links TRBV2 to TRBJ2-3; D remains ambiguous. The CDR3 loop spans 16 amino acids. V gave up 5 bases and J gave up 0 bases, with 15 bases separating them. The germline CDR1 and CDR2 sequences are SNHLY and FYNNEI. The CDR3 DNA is TGTGCCAGCAGTTCCACCATCTATCCTAGCACAGATACGCAGTATTTT. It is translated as CASSSTIYPSTDTQYF.

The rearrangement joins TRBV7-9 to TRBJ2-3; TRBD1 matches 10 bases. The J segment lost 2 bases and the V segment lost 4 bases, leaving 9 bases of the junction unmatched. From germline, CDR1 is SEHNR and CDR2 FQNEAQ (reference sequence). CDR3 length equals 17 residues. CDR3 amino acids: CASSSLGTGDITDTQYF. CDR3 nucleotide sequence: TGTGCCAGCAGCTCCCTCGGGACAGGGGATATCACAGATACGCAGTATTTT.